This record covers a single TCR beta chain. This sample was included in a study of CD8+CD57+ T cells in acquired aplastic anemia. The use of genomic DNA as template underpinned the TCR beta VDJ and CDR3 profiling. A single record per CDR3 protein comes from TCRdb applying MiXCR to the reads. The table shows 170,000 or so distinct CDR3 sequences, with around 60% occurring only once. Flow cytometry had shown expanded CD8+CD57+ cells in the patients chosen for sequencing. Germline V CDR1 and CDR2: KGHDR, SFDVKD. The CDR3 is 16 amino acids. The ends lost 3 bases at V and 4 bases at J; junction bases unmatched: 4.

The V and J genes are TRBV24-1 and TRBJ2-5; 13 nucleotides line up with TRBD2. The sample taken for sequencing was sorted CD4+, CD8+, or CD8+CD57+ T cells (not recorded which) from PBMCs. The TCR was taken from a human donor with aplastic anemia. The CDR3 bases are TGTGCCACCAGTGATACAACTAGCGGGAGGGCAGAGACCCAGTACTTC. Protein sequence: CATSDTTSGRAETQYF.